The clone carrying this T cell receptor (beta chain) was recorded a few times. This CDR3 has 13 residues. The V and J ends lost 0 bases and 3 bases respectively, with 4 bases between them. CDR1 and CDR2 from the germline V gene are SGHRS and YFSETQ. The record originates from a study of T cells in Graves' hyperthyroidism and ophthalmopathy. Study at large: Staff took peripheral blood when the initial diagnosis was made, before any treatment began.

TCR beta CDR3 sequences were amplified from RNA transcripts. Researchers ran a first-round RT-PCR on the TCR CDR3 using the HTBI primer set. MiXCR, run by TCRdb on the multiplex PCR reads, gives a single entry per CDR3 protein. The sample consists of roughly 400,000 distinct CDR3 sequences, roughly 25% of them appearing once. Sequenced material: blood. The chain joins TRBV5-1 to TRBJ1-5; D unclear. The receptor comes from a man aged 50-59 years with Graves' hyperthyroidism. This CDR3 reads CASSLGDNQPQHF. The CDR3 DNA follows: TGCGCCAGCAGCTTGGGAGACAATCAGCCCCAGCATTTT.